The 12 T cell receptor beta chains reported below all come from one sample, sequenced in a study of blood T cell repertoires in COVID-19. Here immunoSEQ multiplex PCR was the method, and the copy in TCRdb shows in-frame clones only, minus some. Among fewer than 350,000 clones listed, approximately 86% were seen once. The sample consisted of peripheral blood. The receptors were gathered from a woman in her twenties or thirties who had recovered from COVID-19.

This rearrangement joins TRBV13 to TRBJ1-2, with a tentative D call TRBD1 (5 bases). This CDR3 is built from 12 residues. V dropped 3 bases and J dropped 4 bases, with 6 bases sitting between them. From germline, CDR1 is PRHDT and CDR2 FYEKMQ (reference sequence). Here the CDR3 DNA reads TGTGCCAGCAGCTTGGGGGGCTATGGCTACACCTTC. This translates into CASSLGGYGYTF.

The chain links TRBV25-1 to TRBJ1-5; 9 bases fit TRBD1. The CDR3 is made up of 15 amino acids. Germline V gene sequence: CDR1 MGHDK, CDR2 SYGVNS. The ends lost 2 bases at V and 5 bases at J; junction bases unmatched: 4. In DNA, the CDR3 is TGTGCCAGCAGTGAAGCGGACAGGGGCGATCAGCCCCAGCATTTT. It codes for CASSEADRGDQPQHF.

The chain combines TRBV7-2 with TRBJ2-2, with TRBD2 matching over 16 bases. This CDR3 has 17 amino acids. Germline V CDR1 and CDR2: SGHTA, FQGNSA. After removal of 5 bases from V and 4 bases from J, the junction contained 4 bases not matched to a gene. DNA for the CDR3: TGTGCCAGCAGCAAGGGACTAGCGGGGGGGGCCACCGGGGAGCTGTTTTTT. Protein product: CASSKGLAGGATGELFF.

The chain uses TRBV5-5 and TRBJ2-1; no clear D gene. Germline V gives CDR1 SGHKS, CDR2 YYEKEE (reference sequence). V shed 0 bases and J shed 9 bases, with 10 bases lying between them. The CDR3 has 13 amino acids. The CDR3 protein is CASSLGQRAEQFF. For the CDR3, the DNA is TGTGCCAGCAGCTTGGGCCAGCGCGCTGAGCAGTTCTTC.

V usage is TRBV19 and J usage is TRBJ2-5, with 9 bases fitting TRBD1. V gave up 4 bases and J gave up 4 bases; unmatched junction bases: 7. The CDR3 runs 15 residues. The germline gives CDR1 LNHDA, CDR2 SQIVND (reference sequence). The CDR3 DNA follows: TGTGCCAGTAGTACTGGAGGGACAGGGCCAGAGACCCAGTACTTC. This encodes CASSTGGTGPETQYF.

This clone came up a few times. The CDR3 sequence: CASSQGTGITEAFF. The CDR3 DNA follows: TGTGCCAGCAGCCAAGGGACAGGGATCACTGAAGCTTTCTTT. The chain uses TRBV3-1 (or the pseudogene TRBV3-2) and TRBJ1-1; 8 positions agree with TRBD1. CDR3 length: 14 amino acids. Germline V lookup: CDR1 LGHDT, CDR2 YNNKEL (reference sequence). The J segment lost 4 bases and the V segment lost 1 base, leaving 2 bases of the junction unmatched.

The CDR3 DNA is TGTGCCAGCAGTTACGGGGCAGGGCTTCCCTACGAGCAGTACTTC. This sequence encodes CASSYGAGLPYEQYF. The chain couples TRBV6-2 or TRBV6-3 to TRBJ2-7; D is possibly TRBD1 (5 bases). CDR1 and CDR2 (germline): MNHEY, SVGEGT. V lost 2 bases and J 2 bases, leaving 13 bases between the germline ends. There are 15 residues in the CDR3.

The chain combines TRBV7-9 with TRBJ1-3; D is undetermined. Trimming stripped 0 bases from V and 0 bases from J, with 9 bases between. In germline, CDR1 is SEHNR, CDR2 FQNEAQ (reference sequence). CDR3 size: 16 residues. The CDR3 nucleotides are TGTGCCAGCAGCTTAGCGCGGCTTATCTCTGGAAACACCATATATTTT. Encoded protein: CASSLARLISGNTIYF.

The chain couples TRBV5-1 to TRBJ2-7; 8 nucleotides align to TRBD2. Germline V gene data show CDR1 as SGHRS and CDR2 as YFSETQ. CDR3 length: 15 residues. Trimming removed 4 bases from V and 1 base from J; junction bases left unmatched: 7. The CDR3, as DNA: TGCGCCAGCAGCCCGGGGGGGGCGATATCCTACGAGCAGTACTTC. Translation gives CASSPGGAISYEQYF.

The chain uses TRBV4-2 and TRBJ2-5; the D gene is possibly TRBD2 (6 bases). Per the germline V gene, CDR1 is LGHNA and CDR2 is YNFKEQ. V lost 0 bases and J lost 5, with 10 bases in between. There are 14 residues in the CDR3. This chain's CDR3 is CASSQDPREETQYF. CDR3 bases: TGTGCCAGCAGCCAAGACCCCCGGGAGGAGACCCAGTACTTC.

In the case of this clone: This CDR3 is also generated by other DNA sequences in the sample. The CDR3 loop is CASRTRDEQYF. The CDR3 coding sequence is TGTGCCAGCAGAACCAGGGACGAGCAGTACTTC. The chain recombines TRBV6-5 with TRBJ2-7; TRBD1 is a possible D gene (5 bases). With 6 bases removed from V and 5 bases from J, the gap between germline ends came to 8 bases. Germline CDR1 is MNHEY and CDR2 is SVGAGI. This CDR3 spans 11 amino acids.

Here the CDR3 reads CASRSSGENIQYF. CDR3 bases: TGTGCCAGCAGGTCCTCCGGGGAAAACATTCAGTACTTC. J is TRBJ2-4 and V is TRBV27; weak D call: TRBD2 (5 bases). The V gene's germline CDR1 is MNHEY and CDR2 SMNVEV (reference sequence). V was trimmed by 6 bases and J by 5 bases, leaving 11 bases between them. This CDR3 is 13 amino acids long.